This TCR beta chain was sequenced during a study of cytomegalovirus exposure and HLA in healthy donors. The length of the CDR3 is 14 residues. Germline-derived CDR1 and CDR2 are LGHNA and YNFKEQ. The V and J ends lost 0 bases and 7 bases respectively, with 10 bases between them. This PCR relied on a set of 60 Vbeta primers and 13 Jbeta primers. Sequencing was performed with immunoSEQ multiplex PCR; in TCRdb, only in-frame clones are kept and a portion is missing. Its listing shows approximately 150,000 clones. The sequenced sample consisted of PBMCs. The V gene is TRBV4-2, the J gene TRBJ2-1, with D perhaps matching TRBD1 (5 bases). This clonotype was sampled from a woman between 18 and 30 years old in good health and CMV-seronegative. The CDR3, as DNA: TGTGCCAGCAGCCAAGATCGCAGGGATAATGAGCAGTTCTTC. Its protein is CASSQDRRDNEQFF.